This T cell receptor (beta chain) was sequenced during a study of shared clonotypes between healthy human individuals. Study-level findings and limits: Naive subsets tended to show greater estimated richness than memory subsets.

Naive-designated CD8 cells lacked CD45RO, were positively enriched for CCR7, and omitted terminally differentiated effector memory CD45RA+ cells. This clone was counted a single time. Its antigen is unknown. Germline V gene data show CDR1 as MNHEY and CDR2 as SMNVEV (reference sequence). The length of the CDR3 is 15 residues. The ends lost 8 bases at V and 5 bases at J; junction bases unmatched: 9. The run depth of the assay was deep. Assay used: immunoSEQ multiplex PCR; TCRdb lists only in-frame clones, some missing. Among roughly 810,000 clones listed, roughly 96% were seen once. Sequencing was carried out using naive CD8+ T cells sorted from blood. The clonotype was recovered from a man in his thirties or forties in good health. The chain carries TRBV27 and TRBJ2-7; 13 bases are shared with TRBD2. The CDR3 DNA is TGTGCCAGCGCCCAAACTAGCGGGAGGGTGCACGAGCAGTACTTC. This codes for CASAQTSGRVHEQYF.